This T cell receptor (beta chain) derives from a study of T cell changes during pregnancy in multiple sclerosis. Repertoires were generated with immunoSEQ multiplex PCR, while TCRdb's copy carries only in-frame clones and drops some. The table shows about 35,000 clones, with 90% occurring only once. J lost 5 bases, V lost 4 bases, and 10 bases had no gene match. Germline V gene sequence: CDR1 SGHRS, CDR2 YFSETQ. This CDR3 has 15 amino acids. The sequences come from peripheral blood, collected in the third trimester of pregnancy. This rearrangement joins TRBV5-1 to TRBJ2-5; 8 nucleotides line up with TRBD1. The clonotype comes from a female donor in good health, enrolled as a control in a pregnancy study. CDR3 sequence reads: CASSLRTGTLETQYF. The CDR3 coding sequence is TGCGCCAGCAGCCTGCGGACAGGGACATTGGAGACCCAGTACTTC.